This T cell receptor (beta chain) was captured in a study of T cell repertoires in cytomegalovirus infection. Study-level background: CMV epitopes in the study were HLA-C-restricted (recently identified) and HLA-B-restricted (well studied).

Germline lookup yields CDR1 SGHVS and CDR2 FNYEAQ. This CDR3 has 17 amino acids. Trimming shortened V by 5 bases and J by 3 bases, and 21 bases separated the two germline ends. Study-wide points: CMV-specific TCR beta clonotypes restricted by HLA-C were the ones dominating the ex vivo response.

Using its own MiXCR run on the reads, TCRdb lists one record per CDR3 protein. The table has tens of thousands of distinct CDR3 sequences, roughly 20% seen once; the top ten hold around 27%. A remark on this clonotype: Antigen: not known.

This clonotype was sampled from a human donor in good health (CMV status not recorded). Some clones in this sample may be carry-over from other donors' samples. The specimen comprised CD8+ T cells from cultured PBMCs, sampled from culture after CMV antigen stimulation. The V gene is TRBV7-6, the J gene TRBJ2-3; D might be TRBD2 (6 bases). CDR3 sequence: CASSPAGQGIITDTQYF. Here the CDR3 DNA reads TGTGCCAGCAGCCCGGCGGGGCAGGGAATAATAACAGATACGCAGTATTTT. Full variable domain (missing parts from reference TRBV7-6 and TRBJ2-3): GAGVSQSPRYKVTKRGQDVALRCDPISGHVSLYWYRQALGQGPEFLTYFNYEAQQDKSGLPNDRFSAERPEGSISTLTIQRTEQRDSAMYRCASSPAGQGIITDTQYFGPGTRLTVL.